Below are 18 T cell receptor beta chains sequenced from a single sample in a study of cytomegalovirus exposure and HLA in healthy donors. In the PCR, 60 Vbeta and 13 Jbeta primers were used. Data came from immunoSEQ multiplex PCR; TCRdb stores just in-frame clones and leaves some out. The table lists around 170,000 clones, roughly 75% of them singletons. Input material: PBMCs. All receptors derive from a man aged 35-49 years in good health and CMV-seronegative.

The chain uses TRBV14 and TRBJ1-5; 12 bases are a match to TRBD1. Germline V lookup: CDR1 SGHDN, CDR2 FVKESK. CDR3 size: 18 residues. V lost 5 bases and J lost 7; bases outside the gene matches: 15. CDR3 sequence: CASSSHSGGTGGLQPQHF. CDR3 sequence (DNA): TGTGCCAGCAGCTCCCACTCCGGTGGGACAGGGGGCTTGCAGCCCCAGCATTTT.

The sample holds one count of this clone. The chain has TRBV5-4 and TRBJ1-5; the D gene is possibly TRBD1 (5 bases). The CDR3 is 13 residues long. Per germline, CDR1 SGHNT and CDR2 YYREEE (reference sequence). V was cut by 4 bases and J by 5 bases, with 10 bases left in between. The CDR3: CASSTGGDQPQHF. The CDR3 DNA sequence: TGTGCCAGCAGCACGGGGGGGGATCAGCCCCAGCATTTT.

The chain carries TRBV30 and TRBJ2-7; perhaps TRBD2 as D (6 bases). The germline CDR1 and CDR2 sequences are GTSNPN and SVGIG (reference sequence). V dropped 0 bases and J dropped 5 bases, with 8 bases sitting between them. The CDR3 is 12 amino acids. The CDR3 reads CAWSVVADEQYF. The CDR3 region has the DNA TGTGCCTGGAGTGTAGTAGCGGACGAGCAGTACTTC.

This clone was seen a single time. V is TRBV19 and J is TRBJ2-3, with TRBD2 matching 11 bases. Germline CDR1 reads LNHDA; CDR2 reads SQIVND (reference sequence). V lost 6 bases to trimming and J lost 2 bases; unmatched junction nucleotides: 4. This CDR3 spans 15 amino acids. This CDR3 reads CASRLAGDLTDTQYF. CDR3 in DNA: TGTGCCAGTAGACTAGCGGGGGACCTCACAGATACGCAGTATTTT.

This chain connects TRBV13 to TRBJ2-7; 10 bases match TRBD2. This CDR3 comprises 14 residues. V lost 0 bases and J lost 6; bases outside the gene matches: 2. Per germline, CDR1 PRHDT and CDR2 FYEKMQ (reference sequence). The CDR3 spells CASSLGTSGFEQYF. CDR3 DNA: TGTGCCAGCAGCTTAGGGACTAGCGGGTTCGAGCAGTACTTC.

The chain employs TRBV2 and TRBJ1-5; a weak D match, TRBD1 (6 bases). This CDR3 contains 15 residues. The germline V gene has CDR1 SNHLY and CDR2 FYNNEI. V was clipped by 4 bases and J by 4 bases, with 14 bases between them. CDR3 loop: CASSGSGGPNQPQHF. CDR3 coding DNA: TGTGCCAGCAGTGGGAGCGGGGGCCCAAATCAGCCCCAGCATTTT.

V gene TRBV14 combines with J gene TRBJ2-7; 9 bases are a match to TRBD2. The germline CDR1 and CDR2 sequences are SGHDN and FVKESK. CDR3 length: 15 amino acids. V gave up 4 bases and J gave up 12 bases; unmatched junction bases: 16. The CDR3 DNA reads as TGTGCCAGCAGCCCGCAAGGACTAGCGCTTAAGGTTAGGTACTTC. Translating gives CASSPQGLALKVRYF.

Details on this clone: This CDR3 is also generated by other DNA sequences in the sample. The chain is built from TRBV9 and TRBJ1-5; TRBD1 might be the D (5 bases). CDR1 SGDLS and CDR2 YYNGEE come from the germline V gene. The V end was cut by 1 base, the J end by 0 bases, with 8 bases between. This CDR3 has 15 amino acids. CDR3 sequence: CASSVQGDSNQPQHF. In nucleotides, the CDR3 is TGTGCCAGCAGCGTACAGGGCGATAGCAATCAGCCCCAGCATTTT.

This chain uses TRBV4-3 with TRBJ2-2; 8 bases agree with TRBD1. This CDR3 comprises 17 residues. CDR1 is LGHNA, CDR2 YSLEER, per germline. V shed 9 bases and J 4 bases; nucleotides not matched to a gene: 16. The CDR3 protein is CARAHRSGQVPTGELFF. The CDR3 DNA is TGCGCCAGGGCCCACCGGTCGGGACAGGTTCCCACCGGGGAGCTGTTTTTT.

The rearrangement links TRBV29-1 to TRBJ2-2, with D perhaps matching TRBD2 (6 bases). The V gene lost 3 bases and the J gene lost 6 bases, with 11 bases spanning the gap. This CDR3 is 13 amino acids long. Germline V gene sequence: CDR1 SQVTM, CDR2 ANQGSEA. CDR3 region: CSVDAGSAGELFF. The CDR3, as DNA: TGCAGCGTTGATGCGGGGTCGGCCGGGGAGCTGTTTTTT.

As regards this clone: One end of the junction varies from germline; a read error may be responsible. The chain carries TRBV27 and TRBJ2-7, with D possibly matching TRBD2 (7 bases). Germline CDR1 is MNHEY and CDR2 is SMNVEV (reference sequence). The CDR3 has 13 residues. This CDR3 is CASSLSGGDTLLF. The CDR3, as DNA: TGTGCCAGCAGTTTATCGGGGGGGGACACCCTCCTTTTC.

This clone has only a few counts. V and J are TRBV5-1 and TRBJ2-7; the D gene is possibly TRBD1 (5 bases). V was pared by 0 bases and J by 4 bases, with 11 bases between. The length of the CDR3 is 14 residues. Germline V gene data show CDR1 as SGHRS and CDR2 as YFSETQ. CDR3 in DNA: TGCGCCAGCAGCTTGGCGACAGAAGGATACGAGCAGTACTTC. Encoded protein: CASSLATEGYEQYF.

The genes are TRBV10-1 and TRBJ2-7; possibly TRBD1 for D (7 bases). Trimming removed 4 bases at V and 2 bases at J, with 15 bases between. Germline values: CDR1 WNHNN, CDR2 SYGVQD (reference sequence). The CDR3 covers 15 residues. As DNA, the CDR3 is TGCGCCAGCAGTGCGCGGGACAGTAAAACCTACGAGCAGTACTTC. Translation: CASSARDSKTYEQYF.

V usage is TRBV14 and J usage is TRBJ2-5, with 9 bases lining up with TRBD1. V shed 3 bases and J 5 bases; nucleotides not matched to a gene: 19. The CDR3 contains 19 residues. Per germline, CDR1 SGHDN and CDR2 FVKESK. CDR3 protein: CASSQKQGAFLLFRETQYF. DNA for the CDR3: TGTGCCAGCAGCCAGAAACAGGGGGCTTTTCTTCTATTTCGCGAGACCCAGTACTTC.

By sample fraction, this clone is medium-sized (0.01 to 0.1%). V usage is TRBV6-5 and J usage is TRBJ1-6; the D is unclear. V was shortened by 8 bases and J by 4 bases, with 12 bases between the two germline ends. Germline CDR1 reads MNHEY; CDR2 reads SVGAGI. The CDR3 has 14 residues. The CDR3 region is CASRGDGYNSPLHF. DNA of the CDR3: TGTGCCAGCCGAGGAGACGGATATAATTCACCCCTCCACTTT.

Here the CDR3 DNA reads TGTGCCAGCAGCTGGACAGGGGGCGGGAACACTGAAGCTTTCTTT. It translates to CASSWTGGGNTEAFF. The chain has TRBV7-2 and TRBJ1-1, with TRBD1 identical over 11 bases. From germline, CDR1 is SGHTA and CDR2 FQGNSA. This CDR3 has 15 residues. V lost 4 bases and J lost 1; bases outside the gene matches: 2.

The DNA for the CDR3 is TGCAGCGTGGGTGCGGGGGTTATGAACACTGAAGCTTTCTTT. Translation gives CSVGAGVMNTEAFF. The chain carries TRBV29-1 and TRBJ1-1; the D gene is possibly TRBD1 (5 bases). CDR1 and CDR2 (germline): SQVTM, ANQGSEA. This CDR3 is 14 amino acids long. V gave up 6 bases and J gave up 0 bases, with 14 bases separating them.

This clone was recorded once. The genes are TRBV15 and TRBJ2-1; 10 bases are a match to TRBD2. The junction had 14 bases not matched to a gene; V was cut back by 3 bases and J by 9 bases. The V gene's germline CDR1 is LNHNV and CDR2 YYDKDF (reference sequence). This CDR3 contains 17 residues. CDR3 sequence reads: CATSRETSGVIRGEQFF. Here the CDR3 DNA reads TGTGCCACCAGCAGGGAAACTAGCGGGGTAATACGGGGTGAGCAGTTCTTC.